The 15 T cell receptor beta chains below come from one sample, sequenced in a study of blood T cell repertoires in COVID-19. The method was immunoSEQ multiplex PCR; TCRdb's version includes in-frame clones alone and lacks a portion of them. The repertoire holds more than 200,000 clones, with roughly nine tenths as singletons. Source material: peripheral blood. The source is a woman in her fifties or sixties with acute or convalescent COVID-19.

The genes are TRBV2 and TRBJ1-1; a weak D match, TRBD1 (6 bases). The germline V and J ends were trimmed by 4 bases and 4 bases, with 19 bases remaining between them. Germline values: CDR1 SNHLY, CDR2 FYNNEI. The CDR3 extends over 16 amino acids. The CDR3 here is CASSGRGGPGVTEAFF. Here the CDR3 DNA reads TGTGCCAGCAGTGGGCGCGGGGGGCCCGGAGTCACTGAAGCTTTCTTT.

The rearrangement joins TRBV29-1 to TRBJ2-7; TRBD1 might be the D (5 bases). The ends were cut back, 2 bases at V and 4 bases at J, with 9 bases in the middle. Germline assignment: CDR1 SQVTM and CDR2 ANQGSEA. The CDR3 length is 12 residues. CDR3 in amino acids: CSVEMTEYEQYF. CDR3 in DNA: TGCAGCGTTGAAATGACAGAATACGAGCAGTACTTC.

This chain uses TRBV20-1 with TRBJ1-1; D might be TRBD1 (5 bases). Germline V gene sequence: CDR1 DFQATT, CDR2 SNEGSKA (reference sequence). The CDR3 covers 11 residues. The V and J ends lost 5 bases and 6 bases respectively, with 10 bases between them. CDR3 sequence reads: CSAHPGPEAFF. The CDR3 DNA reads TGCAGTGCTCACCCAGGGCCTGAAGCTTTCTTT.

This chain joins TRBV30 and TRBJ1-5; 8 bases match TRBD1. Germline CDR1 and CDR2: GTSNPN and SVGIG (reference sequence). The trim removed 5 bases at V and 4 bases at J, leaving 4 bases unmatched. The CDR3 sequence is 13 residues long. The CDR3 DNA reads TGTGCCTGGGACAGGGGAGAGAATCAGCCCCAGCATTTT. This codes for CAWDRGENQPQHF.

This clone was detected once. The chain recombines TRBV12-3 or TRBV12-4 with TRBJ1-1, with D maybe TRBD1 (5 bases). The V and J ends lost 7 bases and 8 bases respectively, with 17 bases between them. This CDR3 region has 13 residues. The CDR3 region is CASTLGRYREAFF. CDR3 coding DNA: TGTGCCAGCACCCTCGGGAGATACAGGGAAGCTTTCTTT.

The rearrangement joins TRBV14 to TRBJ1-2, with a weak D call TRBD1 (6 bases). The CDR3 sequence is 14 residues long. Trimming shortened V by 0 bases and J by 2 bases, and 7 bases separated the two germline ends. The germline CDR1 and CDR2 sequences are SGHDN and FVKESK. The CDR3 region is CASSQEQGNYGYTF. CDR3 sequence (DNA): TGTGCCAGCAGCCAAGAACAGGGAAACTATGGCTACACCTTC.

CDR3 coding DNA: TGTGCCAGCATTTCGGGACAAATACTCAATGAGCAGTTCTTC. This encodes CASISGQILNEQFF. The V and J genes are TRBV6-6 and TRBJ2-1; D may be TRBD1 (6 bases). V lost 7 bases, J lost 6 bases, and 16 bases lay in between. The CDR3 sequence is 14 residues long. Per the germline V gene, CDR1 is MNHNY and CDR2 is SVGAGI (reference sequence).

The gene calls are TRBV6-5 and TRBJ1-2; 8 nucleotides align to TRBD1. The CDR3 totals 13 residues. Germline V gives CDR1 MNHEY, CDR2 SVGAGI. V lost 6 bases, J lost 4 bases, and 4 bases stayed unmatched. For the CDR3, the DNA is TGTGCCAGCAGCAGACAGGGGTCCTATGGCTACACCTTC. This sequence encodes CASSRQGSYGYTF.

The rearrangement links TRBV29-1 to TRBJ2-7, with TRBD1 matching 7 bases. Germline V gene lookup returns CDR1 SQVTM and CDR2 ANQGSEA. The ends lost 5 bases at V and 2 bases at J; junction bases unmatched: 0. The CDR3 sequence is 11 residues long. The CDR3 is CSVTGAYEQYF. CDR3 sequence (DNA): TGCAGCGTTACAGGGGCCTACGAGCAGTACTTC.

This rearrangement joins TRBV5-6 to TRBJ2-5; D not resolved. Germline V gene data show CDR1 as SGHDT and CDR2 as YYEEEE. Trimming removed 3 bases from V and 4 bases from J, with 13 bases in between. This CDR3 comprises 14 residues. The CDR3 nucleotides are TGTGCCAGCAGCTCCCGCAGGTCCAGAGAGACCCAGTACTTC. This translates into CASSSRRSRETQYF.

This clone was counted a single time. The chain has TRBV6-5 and TRBJ1-6; TRBD1 matches 9 bases. From germline, CDR1 is MNHEY and CDR2 SVGAGI. The V and J ends lost 6 bases and 8 bases, in that order; junction bases with no gene match: 8. CDR3 length: 15 amino acids. For the CDR3, the DNA is TGTGCCAGCAGGCGATCGGGACAGGGCGATTCACCCCTCCACTTT. Its protein product is CASRRSGQGDSPLHF.

Points on this clone: This CDR3 is also generated by other DNA sequences in the sample. The chain employs TRBV5-1 and TRBJ2-5; D is unresolved. From germline, CDR1 is SGHRS and CDR2 YFSETQ. Between the trimmed V and J ends, which lost 0 bases and 2 bases, there was a span of 5 bases. There are 13 residues in the CDR3. The CDR3 DNA sequence: TGCGCCAGCAGCTTGGGGCAGCAAGAGACCCAGTACTTC. As protein: CASSLGQQETQYF.

The chain employs TRBV9 and TRBJ2-7; TRBD1 matches at 7 bases. Germline V gives CDR1 SGDLS, CDR2 YYNGEE. The J segment lost 6 bases and the V segment lost 3 bases, leaving 9 bases of the junction unmatched. The CDR3 spans 14 residues. This CDR3 is CASSAQGQAAEQYF. The CDR3 region has the DNA TGTGCCAGCAGCGCTCAAGGACAGGCAGCCGAGCAGTACTTC.

The V gene is TRBV6-5, the J gene TRBJ1-2; 8 bases are a match to TRBD1. CDR1 and CDR2 from the germline V gene are MNHEY and SVGAGI. The CDR3 runs to 14 residues. The V and J ends lost 4 bases and 5 bases, in that order; junction bases with no gene match: 6. CDR3 DNA: TGTGCCAGCAGTTCCAGGACAGGGAAGTATGGCTACACCTTC. It encodes CASSSRTGKYGYTF.

The V gene is TRBV30, the J gene TRBJ2-7; 9 bases are a match to TRBD1. This CDR3 spans 15 amino acids. CDR1 GTSNPN and CDR2 SVGIG come from the germline V gene (reference sequence). Trimming removed 2 bases from V and 7 bases from J; junction bases left unmatched: 12. The CDR3 coding sequence is TGTGCCTGGAGTTCTCAGGACAGGGGCATAGGGGAGCAGTACTTC. Protein product: CAWSSQDRGIGEQYF.